These 32 T cell receptor beta chains were all obtained from the same sample, sequenced in a study of shared clonotypes between healthy human individuals. The method was immunoSEQ multiplex PCR; TCRdb's version includes in-frame clones alone and lacks a portion of them. The profile shows roughly 2.5 million clones, over 85% of them singletons. Sequenced sample: naive CD4+ T cells sorted from blood. Subset of the sample: CD45RA+ positively selected. All receptors derive from a man between 18 and 35 years old in good health.

V usage is TRBV7-8 and J usage is TRBJ2-7; D possibly corresponds to TRBD2 (5 bases). Deletions cut 0 bases from V and 3 bases from J, with 6 bases between. This CDR3 is built from 13 residues. Germline CDR1 reads SGHVS; CDR2 reads FQNEAQ. CDR3 in amino acids: CASSLARDYEQYF. CDR3 bases: TGTGCCAGCAGCTTAGCCCGGGACTACGAGCAGTACTTC.

On this clone itself: Within the sample, other DNA sequences also encode this same CDR3. V is TRBV5-1 and J is TRBJ2-7, with D unresolved. The CDR3 runs 14 residues. V dropped 0 bases and J dropped 2 bases, with 9 bases sitting between them. Germline loops: CDR1 SGHRS, CDR2 YFSETQ. CDR3 nucleotides: TGCGCCAGCAGCTTGGTGGGGTCCCCCTACGAGCAGTACTTC. Amino acids: CASSLVGSPYEQYF.

The gene calls are TRBV2 and TRBJ1-2; D gene unclear. The CDR3 runs 16 residues. Germline loops: CDR1 SNHLY, CDR2 FYNNEI. V lost 2 bases, J lost 7 bases, and 20 bases lay in between. CDR3 loop: CASSESVYPRYGGYTF. DNA of the CDR3: TGTGCCAGCAGTGAATCTGTATATCCTCGGTACGGTGGCTACACCTTC.

The rearrangement links TRBV20-1 to TRBJ1-5; D remains ambiguous. Between the trimmed V and J ends, which lost 6 bases and 7 bases, there was a span of 10 bases. This CDR3 contains 11 residues. The V gene's germline CDR1 is DFQATT and CDR2 SNEGSKA (reference sequence). Here the CDR3 DNA reads TGCAGTGCAGGACCCACCCAGCCCCAGCATTTT. Encoded protein: CSAGPTQPQHF.

This clone came up once. This chain links TRBV5-1 with TRBJ2-7; maybe TRBD1 (6 bases). V lost 4 bases, J lost 2 bases, and 13 bases lay in between. The CDR3 contains 14 residues. Germline V gene sequence: CDR1 SGHRS, CDR2 YFSETQ. The CDR3 DNA reads TGCGCCAGCAGCCCAGGACAGACAACCTACGAGCAGTACTTC. Amino acid sequence: CASSPGQTTYEQYF.

Of note for this clone: Additional DNA sequences in this sample encode the identical CDR3. Written as DNA, the CDR3 is TGTGCCACCAGCAGGGCGGGAACTTACAATGAGCAGTTCTTC. This translates into CATSRAGTYNEQFF. The chain uses TRBV15 and TRBJ2-1, with D possibly matching TRBD2 (6 bases). The germline CDR1 and CDR2 sequences are LNHNV and YYDKDF (reference sequence). Trimming stripped 3 bases from V and 4 bases from J, with 10 bases between. The CDR3 is 14 residues long.

The chain links TRBV6-6 to TRBJ1-2; tentatively, D is TRBD1 (6 bases). The CDR3 is 13 residues long. Between the trimmed V and J ends, which lost 4 bases and 7 bases, there was a span of 13 bases. The germline gives CDR1 MNHNY, CDR2 SVGAGI (reference sequence). The CDR3 nucleotides are TGTGCCAGCAGTTCCACTACAGGGTTTGGCTACACCTTC. Translation gives CASSSTTGFGYTF.

The gene calls are TRBV14 and TRBJ2-2; 12 bases are shared with TRBD1. The CDR3 consists of 16 residues. With 6 bases clipped from V and 5 bases from J, the junction kept 7 bases outside the gene matches. Germline V gene data show CDR1 as SGHDN and CDR2 as FVKESK. The CDR3 DNA follows: TGTGCCAGCAGACCGCCGGGACAGGGGGCAACCGGGGAGCTGTTTTTT. It specifies CASRPPGQGATGELFF.

This sequence joins TRBV6-5 and TRBJ1-1; D gene unclear. The length of the CDR3 is 14 residues. V lost 4 bases and J 6 bases, leaving 15 bases between the germline ends. Germline loops: CDR1 MNHEY, CDR2 SVGAGI. CDR3 in amino acids: CASSLLGLGSEAFF. In nucleotides, the CDR3 is TGTGCCAGCAGTTTACTAGGCCTCGGGTCTGAAGCTTTCTTT.

This clone was observed a few times. The gene calls are TRBV12-5 and TRBJ1-1; a possible D gene is TRBD1 (5 bases). Trimming took 3 bases from V and 3 from J, leaving 8 bases between them. The CDR3 has 13 residues. Looked up from germline, CDR1 is LGHNT and CDR2 is FRNRAP. The CDR3 nucleotides read TGTGCTAGTGGTTTAGACAGTTACACTGAAGCTTTCTTT. The encoded protein is CASGLDSYTEAFF.

This clone was recorded a few times. The chain uses TRBV30 and TRBJ1-2; maybe TRBD1 (6 bases). Trimming removed 4 bases from V and 3 bases from J, with 12 bases in between. Germline loops: CDR1 GTSNPN, CDR2 SVGIG (reference sequence). This CDR3 region has 13 residues. The CDR3 reads CAWKSSGDYGYTF. In DNA, the CDR3 is TGTGCCTGGAAATCATCAGGGGACTATGGCTACACCTTC.

The chain links TRBV7-2 to TRBJ1-6; D uncertain. The CDR3 sequence is 12 residues long. Germline CDR1 is SGHTA and CDR2 is FQGNSA. The V gene lost 5 bases and the J gene lost 18 bases, with 17 bases spanning the gap. This CDR3 is CASSQAGVGHHF. In DNA form, the CDR3 reads TGTGCCAGCAGCCAGGCCGGGGTAGGCCACCACTTT.

V usage is TRBV5-1 and J usage is TRBJ1-2; D ambiguous. This CDR3 contains 15 residues. V shed 0 bases and J shed 7 bases, with 16 bases lying between them. Germline-derived CDR1 and CDR2 are SGHRS and YFSETQ. The CDR3 DNA follows: TGCGCCAGCAGCTTGGGCTGGTCCAGTGAGAGTGGCTACACCTTC. Translation: CASSLGWSSESGYTF.

Points on this clone: The sample holds other DNA sequences that translate to the same CDR3. This chain links TRBV5-1 with TRBJ2-1; 7 positions match TRBD1. V lost 4 bases to trimming and J lost 9 bases; unmatched junction nucleotides: 7. CDR3 length: 13 amino acids. Germline-derived CDR1 and CDR2 are SGHRS and YFSETQ. CDR3 DNA sequence: TGCGCCAGCAGCAGAACAGGGGTGGGTGAGCAGTTCTTC. Residues: CASSRTGVGEQFF. The full variable domain, completed using reference TRBV5-1 and TRBJ2-1, is KAGVTQTPRYLIKTRGQQVTLSCSPISGHRSVSWYQQTPGQGLQFLFEYFSETQRNKGNFPGRFSGRQFSNSRSEMNVSTLELGDSALYLCASSRTGVGEQFFGPGTRLTVL.

CDR3 residues: CASSSGEDYGYTF. The CDR3 region has the DNA TGTGCCAGCAGCTCTGGCGAGGATTATGGCTACACCTTC. This chain uses TRBV9 with TRBJ1-2, with unresolved D. Germline V lookup: CDR1 SGDLS, CDR2 YYNGEE. This CDR3 is built from 13 residues. Trimming shortened V by 4 bases and J by 5 bases, and 12 bases separated the two germline ends.

The genes are TRBV11-2 and TRBJ2-7; no clear D gene. V lost 5 bases and J lost 3, with 11 bases in between. The germline V gene encodes CDR1 SGHAT and CDR2 FQNNGV. This CDR3 contains 13 residues. The CDR3 here is CASSLQPLYEQYF. Written as DNA, the CDR3 is TGTGCCAGCAGCCTCCAGCCGCTCTACGAGCAGTACTTC.

The V and J genes are TRBV6-1 and TRBJ2-3; D unclear. Germline V CDR1 and CDR2: MNHNS, SASEGT. The CDR3 sequence is 15 residues long. Trimming shortened V by 0 bases and J by 1 base, and 8 bases separated the two germline ends. The CDR3 DNA reads TGTGCCAGCAGTGAAGCTAGTCCCCGCACAGATACGCAGTATTTT. It codes for CASSEASPRTDTQYF.

The genes are TRBV5-1 and TRBJ2-3, with TRBD1 matching 7 bases. This CDR3 comprises 15 residues. J lost 6 bases, V lost 2 bases, and 9 bases had no gene match. Germline V lookup: CDR1 SGHRS, CDR2 YFSETQ. Written as DNA, the CDR3 is TGCGCCAGCAGCTTCTCCGGGACAGTCGGGGATACGCAGTATTTT. Residues: CASSFSGTVGDTQYF.

The chain uses TRBV29-1 and TRBJ2-1; maybe TRBD2 (6 bases). Per the germline V gene, CDR1 is SQVTM and CDR2 is ANQGSEA. This CDR3 spans 13 amino acids. Between the trimmed V and J ends, which lost 6 bases and 7 bases, there was a span of 16 bases. The CDR3 reads CSVAGRLGNEQFF. The CDR3, as DNA: TGCAGCGTAGCGGGTCGCCTGGGAAATGAGCAGTTCTTC.

The V call is TRBV19, the J call TRBJ1-6; 7 bases map to TRBD1. The CDR3 is 15 amino acids. Germline values: CDR1 LNHDA, CDR2 SQIVND (reference sequence). Germline trimming cut 5 bases from V and 5 bases from J; bases unmatched to any gene: 6. DNA for the CDR3: TGTGCCAGTAGTCCCCAGACAGGGAATAATTCACCCCTCCACTTT. This sequence encodes CASSPQTGNNSPLHF.

This rearrangement joins TRBV21-1 to TRBJ2-5; the table names TRBD2, a call not compared with the DNA. TRBV21-1 is given as a pseudogene. This CDR3 has 14 residues. The CDR3 spells CASSRPGIQETQYF. The DNA for the CDR3 is TGTGCCAGCAGCCGACCGGGTATCCAAGAGACCCAGTACTTC.

The genes are TRBV25-1 and TRBJ2-2, with a possible D match to TRBD2 (6 bases). Trimming stripped 6 bases from V and 5 bases from J, with 13 bases between. Germline CDR1 and CDR2: MGHDK and SYGVNS. CDR3 length: 14 amino acids. CDR3: CASRPPRGTGELFF. The CDR3 region has the DNA TGTGCCAGCAGGCCCCCACGGGGGACCGGGGAGCTGTTTTTT.

V and J are TRBV23-1 and TRBJ1-1; 7 nucleotides agree with TRBD1. TRBV23-1 is noted as an ORF with a role that remains uncertain. V lost 8 bases to trimming and J lost 1 base; unmatched junction nucleotides: 16. The CDR3 contains 17 residues. The CDR3 bases are TGCGCCAGCCGATCAAAACCCGTAGGGACAGAGAACACTGAAGCTTTCTTT. Its protein is CASRSKPVGTENTEAFF.

This chain joins TRBV2 and TRBJ1-4; D unclear. The V end was cut by 4 bases, the J end by 7 bases, with 16 bases between. Germline loops: CDR1 SNHLY, CDR2 FYNNEI. The length of the CDR3 is 15 residues. The CDR3 protein is CASSGEGGESEKLFF. In DNA form, the CDR3 reads TGTGCCAGCAGTGGAGAGGGAGGAGAAAGTGAAAAACTGTTTTTT.

As for this clone: Germline and junction disagree at one end, which may indicate a read error. This chain joins TRBV28 and TRBJ2-7; 8 bases agree with TRBD1. CDR1 is MDHEN and CDR2 is SYDVKM in the germline V gene. The CDR3 is 11 residues long. As DNA, the CDR3 is TGTGCCACGACTTCAGGGGGCGCCTGGTTGTTC. Protein sequence: CATTSGGAWLF.

This clone was seen just once. The sample carries other DNA sequences with the same CDR3. J is TRBJ1-6 and V is TRBV6-5; no clear D. Germline-derived CDR1 and CDR2 are MNHEY and SVGAGI. The V and J ends lost 0 bases and 1 base respectively, with 4 bases between them. The CDR3 length is 15 residues. CDR3 sequence (DNA): TGTGCCAGCAGTTACTCGGGGTCCTATAATTCACCCCTCCACTTT. Amino acids: CASSYSGSYNSPLHF.

With regard to this clone: Within the sample, other DNA sequences also encode this same CDR3. The J gene is TRBJ2-7, the V gene TRBV7-8, with 12 bases that match TRBD1. J was trimmed by 4 bases and V by 4 bases; bases with no gene match: 5. Germline V gene lookup returns CDR1 SGHVS and CDR2 FQNEAQ. The CDR3 is 15 amino acids. Here the CDR3 reads CASSSRDRGPYEQYF. For the CDR3, the DNA is TGTGCCAGCAGCTCCCGGGACAGGGGGCCTTACGAGCAGTACTTC.

This clone was seen more than once but under ten times. The rearrangement links TRBV5-4 to TRBJ1-6, with D possibly matching TRBD1 (6 bases). V was cut by 4 bases and J by 7 bases, with 18 bases left in between. Germline V gene sequence: CDR1 SGHNT, CDR2 YYREEE (reference sequence). The CDR3 has 16 residues. DNA of the CDR3: TGTGCCAGCAGCAGGCCCGAGGGGGGATTCAATTCACCCCTCCACTTT. Translated: CASSRPEGGFNSPLHF.

The rearrangement uses TRBV19 and TRBJ2-1, with a weak D call TRBD1 (5 bases). Trimming shortened V by 3 bases and J by 10 bases, and 16 bases separated the two germline ends. Germline V gene data show CDR1 as LNHDA and CDR2 as SQIVND (reference sequence). CDR3 length equals 14 residues. DNA for the CDR3: TGTGCCAGTAGTATTGCCCAGACAAAGGGGGAGCAGTTCTTC. Translation gives CASSIAQTKGEQFF.

This clone was observed once. This rearrangement joins TRBV6-1 to TRBJ2-7; possible D gene TRBD1, 5 bases. V dropped 3 bases and J dropped 0 bases, with 18 bases sitting between them. Germline-derived CDR1 and CDR2 are MNHNS and SASEGT. The CDR3 covers 17 residues. The CDR3 coding sequence is TGTGCCAGCAGTGATCCCGCCTATAACAGGCTCTCCTACGAGCAGTACTTC. This encodes CASSDPAYNRLSYEQYF.

The rearrangement joins TRBV19 to TRBJ1-5; D ambiguous. Trimming took off 5 bases at V and 7 bases at J, with 12 bases between the two ends. This CDR3 contains 13 residues. The germline CDR1 and CDR2 sequences are LNHDA and SQIVND (reference sequence). This CDR3 reads CASSAVERQPQHF. In DNA form, the CDR3 reads TGTGCCAGTAGTGCCGTTGAGAGGCAGCCCCAGCATTTT.

A few counts support this clone. The chain links TRBV5-1 to TRBJ2-5; 8 nucleotides line up with TRBD2. The ends lost 4 bases at V and 5 bases at J; junction bases unmatched: 10. The CDR3 spans 15 residues. CDR1 is SGHRS and CDR2 is YFSETQ in the germline V gene. The DNA of the CDR3 is TGCGCCAGCAGCCCAAGCCGGGGGGGAGGTGAGACCCAGTACTTC. Protein product: CASSPSRGGGETQYF.